These 7 T cell receptor beta chains came from one sample sequenced in a study of blood T cell repertoires in COVID-19. TCRdb's copy holds only in-frame clones and misses some; the assay was immunoSEQ multiplex PCR. The table includes some 220,000 clones, about nine tenths detected once. Material: PBMCs or T cells enriched from blood (not recorded which). Receptors were obtained from a woman in her forties with acute COVID-19.

V is TRBV27 and J is TRBJ2-7; 10 positions agree with TRBD1. The CDR3 consists of 14 residues. Germline assignment: CDR1 MNHEY and CDR2 SMNVEV (reference sequence). V trimming: 5 bases; J trimming: 6 bases; junction bases outside the gene matches: 7. CDR3: CASSPQRTGGEQYF. CDR3 in DNA: TGTGCCAGCAGTCCACAGCGGACAGGGGGCGAGCAGTACTTC.

This chain uses TRBV9 with TRBJ2-7; a weak D match, TRBD1 (6 bases). Trimming cost V 0 bases and J 4 bases, with 11 bases left between them. The CDR3 loop spans 14 amino acids. The germline gives CDR1 SGDLS, CDR2 YYNGEE. CDR3 protein: CASSVAQGVYEQYF. CDR3 sequence (DNA): TGTGCCAGCAGCGTAGCACAGGGTGTGTACGAGCAGTACTTC.

The chain links TRBV6-1 to TRBJ1-1; D is undetermined. The ends were cut back, 1 base at V and 1 base at J, with 13 bases in the middle. The CDR3 covers 16 residues. Looked up from germline, CDR1 is MNHNS and CDR2 is SASEGT. The CDR3 DNA sequence: TGTGCCAGCAGTGAAGGGTTAGAGGGCCAGAACACTGAAGCTTTCTTT. Translated: CASSEGLEGQNTEAFF.

About this clone: This sample includes further DNA sequences coding for the same CDR3. The chain uses TRBV19 and TRBJ1-5, with D maybe TRBD1 (5 bases). Germline loops: CDR1 LNHDA, CDR2 SQIVND (reference sequence). The V gene lost 5 bases and the J gene lost 0 bases, with 8 bases spanning the gap. The CDR3 has 14 amino acids. CDR3: CASSHQGSNQPQHF. The DNA for the CDR3 is TGTGCCAGTAGTCACCAGGGTAGCAATCAGCCCCAGCATTTT.

The chain recombines TRBV29-1 with TRBJ2-3; perhaps TRBD2 as D (5 bases). This CDR3 contains 14 residues. Germline values: CDR1 SQVTM, CDR2 ANQGSEA. Between the trimmed V and J ends, which lost 4 bases and 4 bases, there was a span of 15 bases. The CDR3: CSVVGPRGPDTQYF. For the CDR3, the DNA is TGCAGCGTTGTCGGACCCAGAGGGCCAGATACGCAGTATTTT.

This rearrangement joins TRBV2 to TRBJ1-2; unclear D gene. Germline V gene lookup returns CDR1 SNHLY and CDR2 FYNNEI. Between the trimmed V and J ends, which lost 3 bases and 6 bases, there was a span of 14 bases. The CDR3 totals 14 residues. CDR3 DNA sequence: TGTGCCAGCAGTGATATTGACCTGAGGAATGGCTACACCTTC. Encoded protein: CASSDIDLRNGYTF.

The chain joins TRBV19 to TRBJ1-1, with D unclear. The V gene lost 3 bases and the J gene lost 0 bases, with 8 bases spanning the gap. Per the germline V gene, CDR1 is LNHDA and CDR2 is SQIVND (reference sequence). This CDR3 contains 14 residues. CDR3 protein: CASSIGSLNTEAFF. The CDR3 DNA reads TGTGCCAGTAGTATCGGGAGTCTGAACACTGAAGCTTTCTTT.